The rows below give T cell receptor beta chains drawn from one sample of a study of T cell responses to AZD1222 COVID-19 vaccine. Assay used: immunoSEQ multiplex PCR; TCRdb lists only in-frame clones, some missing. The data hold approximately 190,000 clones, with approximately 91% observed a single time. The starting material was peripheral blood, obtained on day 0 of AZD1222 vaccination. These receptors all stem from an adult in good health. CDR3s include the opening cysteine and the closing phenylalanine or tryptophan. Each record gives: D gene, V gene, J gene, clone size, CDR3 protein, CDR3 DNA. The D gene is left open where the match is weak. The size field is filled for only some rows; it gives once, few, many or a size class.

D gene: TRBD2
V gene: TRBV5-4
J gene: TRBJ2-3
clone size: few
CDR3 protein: CASSPATSGTTDTQYF
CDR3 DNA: TGTGCCAGCAGCCCGGCGACTAGCGGGACTACAGATACGCAGTATTTT

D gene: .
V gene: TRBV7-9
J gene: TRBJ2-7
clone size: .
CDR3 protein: CASSAPQGSYEQYF
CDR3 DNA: TGTGCCAGCAGCGCCCCCCAGGGTAGCTACGAGCAGTACTTC

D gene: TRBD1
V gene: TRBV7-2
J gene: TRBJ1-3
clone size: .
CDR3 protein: CASSLVGGTGRSGNTIYF
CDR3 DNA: TGTGCCAGCAGCTTAGTAGGGGGGACAGGGCGCTCTGGAAACACCATATATTTT

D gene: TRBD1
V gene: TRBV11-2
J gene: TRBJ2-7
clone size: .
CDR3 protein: CASSSASGTGLSYEQYF
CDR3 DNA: TGTGCCAGCAGCTCAGCCTCCGGGACAGGGCTGTCCTACGAGCAGTACTTC

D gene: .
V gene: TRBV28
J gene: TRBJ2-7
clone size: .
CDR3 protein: CASSFGQTSTLFYEQYF
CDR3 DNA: TGTGCCAGCAGTTTCGGCCAAACCTCAACACTTTTCTACGAGCAGTACTTC

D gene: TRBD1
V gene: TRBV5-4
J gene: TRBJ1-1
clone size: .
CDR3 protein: CASSLDRANTEAFF
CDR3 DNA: TGTGCCAGCAGTTTGGACAGGGCCAACACTGAAGCTTTCTTT

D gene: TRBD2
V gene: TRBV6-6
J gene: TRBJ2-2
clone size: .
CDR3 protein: CASSPRIAGDGDTGELFF
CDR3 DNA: TGTGCCAGCAGTCCTCGAATAGCGGGAGACGGGGACACCGGGGAGCTGTTTTTT

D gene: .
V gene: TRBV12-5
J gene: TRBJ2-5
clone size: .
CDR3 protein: CASGLGLRGEETQYF
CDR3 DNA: TGTGCTAGTGGTTTAGGCCTCAGGGGGGAAGAGACCCAGTACTTC

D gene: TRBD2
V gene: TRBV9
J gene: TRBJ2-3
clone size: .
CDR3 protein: CASSASGTSGVTDTQYF
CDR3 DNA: TGTGCCAGCAGCGCGTCCGGGACTAGCGGGGTGACAGATACGCAGTATTTT

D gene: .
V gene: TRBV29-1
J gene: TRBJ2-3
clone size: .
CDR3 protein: CSATTTDTQYF
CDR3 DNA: TGCAGCGCCACCACCACAGATACGCAGTATTTT

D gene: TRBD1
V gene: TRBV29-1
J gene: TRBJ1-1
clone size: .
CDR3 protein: CSVERQGIASNTEAFF
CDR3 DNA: TGCAGCGTTGAACGACAGGGGATCGCCTCGAACACTGAAGCTTTCTTT

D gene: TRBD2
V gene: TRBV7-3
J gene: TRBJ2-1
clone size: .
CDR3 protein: CASSLTGGTSGRNYNEQFF
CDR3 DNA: TGTGCCAGCAGCTTAACGGGGGGCACTAGCGGGAGGAACTACAATGAGCAGTTCTTC

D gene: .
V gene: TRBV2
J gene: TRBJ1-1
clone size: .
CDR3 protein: CASNTEMNTEAFF
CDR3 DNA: TGTGCCAGCAACACCGAAATGAACACTGAAGCTTTCTTT

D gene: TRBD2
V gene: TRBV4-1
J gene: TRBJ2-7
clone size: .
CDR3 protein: CASSQVVGLAGTAYEQYF
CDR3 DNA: TGCGCCAGCAGCCAAGTTGTAGGACTAGCGGGAACAGCCTACGAGCAGTACTTC

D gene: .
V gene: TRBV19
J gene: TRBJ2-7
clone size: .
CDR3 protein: CASSIKAGTPRSSYEQYF
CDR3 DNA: TGTGCCAGTAGTATCAAAGCCGGGACGCCAAGGAGCTCCTACGAGCAGTACTTC

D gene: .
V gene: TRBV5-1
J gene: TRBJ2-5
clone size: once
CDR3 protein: CASSVSSLGETQYF
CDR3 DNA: TGCGCCAGCAGCGTGAGTTCCCTTGGGGAGACCCAGTACTTC

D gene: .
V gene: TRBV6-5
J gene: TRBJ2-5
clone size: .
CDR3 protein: CASSPLSYQETQYF
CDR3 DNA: TGTGCCAGCAGTCCCCTTAGCTACCAAGAGACCCAGTACTTC

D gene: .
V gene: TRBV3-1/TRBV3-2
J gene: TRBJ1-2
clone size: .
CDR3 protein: CASSQEVWGNYGYTF
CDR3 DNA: TGTGCCAGCAGCCAAGAAGTATGGGGGAACTATGGCTACACCTTC

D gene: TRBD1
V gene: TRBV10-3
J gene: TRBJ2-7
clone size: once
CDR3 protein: CATGQGAAGEQYF
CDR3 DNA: TGTGCCACTGGGCAGGGGGCCGCGGGCGAGCAGTACTTC

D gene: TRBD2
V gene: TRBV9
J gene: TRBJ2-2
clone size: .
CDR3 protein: CASSGLAGNGELFF
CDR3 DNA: TGTGCCAGCAGCGGACTAGCGGGTAACGGGGAGCTGTTTTTT

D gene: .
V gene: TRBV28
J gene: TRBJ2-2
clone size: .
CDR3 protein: CASSSGTPTGELFF
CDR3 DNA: TGTGCCAGCAGTTCTGGGACACCCACCGGGGAGCTGTTTTTT

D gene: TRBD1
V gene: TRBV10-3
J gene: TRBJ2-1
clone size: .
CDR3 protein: CAIMDRGLTNEQFF
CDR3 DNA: TGTGCCATCATGGACAGGGGGCTTACCAATGAGCAGTTCTTC